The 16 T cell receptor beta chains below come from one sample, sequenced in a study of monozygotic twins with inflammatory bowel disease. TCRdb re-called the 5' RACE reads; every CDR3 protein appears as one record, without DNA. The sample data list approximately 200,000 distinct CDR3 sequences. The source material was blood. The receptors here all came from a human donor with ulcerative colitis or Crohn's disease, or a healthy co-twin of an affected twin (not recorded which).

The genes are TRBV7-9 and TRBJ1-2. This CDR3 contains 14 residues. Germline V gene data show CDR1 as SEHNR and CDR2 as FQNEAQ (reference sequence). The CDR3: CASSLEVQWYGYTF.

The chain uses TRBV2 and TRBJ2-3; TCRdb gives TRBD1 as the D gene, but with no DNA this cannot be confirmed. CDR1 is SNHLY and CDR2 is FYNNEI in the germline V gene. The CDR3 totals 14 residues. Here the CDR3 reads CASSTGTPNDPQYF. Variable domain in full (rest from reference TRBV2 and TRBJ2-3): EPEVTQTPSHQVTQMGQEVILRCVPISNHLYFYWYRQILGQKVEFLVSFYNNEISEKSEIFDDQFSVERPDGSNFTLKIRSTKLEDSAMYFCASSTGTPNDPQYFGPGTRLTVL.

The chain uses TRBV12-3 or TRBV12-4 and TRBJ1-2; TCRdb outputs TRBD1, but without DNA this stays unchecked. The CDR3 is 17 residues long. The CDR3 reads CASSLGQGWGANYGYTF.

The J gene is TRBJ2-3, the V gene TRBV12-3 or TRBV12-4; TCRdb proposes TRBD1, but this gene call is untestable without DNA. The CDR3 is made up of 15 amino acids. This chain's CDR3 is CASSLTRGGTDTQYF.

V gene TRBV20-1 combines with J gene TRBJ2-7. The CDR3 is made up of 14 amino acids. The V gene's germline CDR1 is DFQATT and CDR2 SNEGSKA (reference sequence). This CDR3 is CSATRSRNSYEQYF.

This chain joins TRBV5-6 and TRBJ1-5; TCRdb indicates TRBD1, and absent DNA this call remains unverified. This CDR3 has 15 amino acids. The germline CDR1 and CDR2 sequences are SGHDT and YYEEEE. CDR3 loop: CASSSRTGPGQPQHF.

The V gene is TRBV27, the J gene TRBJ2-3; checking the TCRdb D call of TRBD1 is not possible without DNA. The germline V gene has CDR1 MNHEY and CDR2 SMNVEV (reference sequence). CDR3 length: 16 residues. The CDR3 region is CASSLYGAPSTDTQYF.

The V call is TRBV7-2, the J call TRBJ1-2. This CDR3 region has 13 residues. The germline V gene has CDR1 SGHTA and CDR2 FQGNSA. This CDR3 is CASSDRDRGGYTF.

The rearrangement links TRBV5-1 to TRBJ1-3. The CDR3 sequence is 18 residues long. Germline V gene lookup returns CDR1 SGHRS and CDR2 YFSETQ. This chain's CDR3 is CASSFGLGGGSSGNTIYF.

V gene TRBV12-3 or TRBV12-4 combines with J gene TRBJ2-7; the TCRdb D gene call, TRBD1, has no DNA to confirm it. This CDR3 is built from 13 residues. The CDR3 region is CASSGLQGYEQYF.

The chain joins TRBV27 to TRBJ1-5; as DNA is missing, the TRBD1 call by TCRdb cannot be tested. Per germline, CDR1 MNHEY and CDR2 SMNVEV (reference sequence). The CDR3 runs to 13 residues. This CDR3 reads CASSMDGGQPQHF.

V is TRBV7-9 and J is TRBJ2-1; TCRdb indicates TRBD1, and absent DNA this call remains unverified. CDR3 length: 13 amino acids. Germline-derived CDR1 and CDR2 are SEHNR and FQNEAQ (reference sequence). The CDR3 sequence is CASSLQAGNEQFF.

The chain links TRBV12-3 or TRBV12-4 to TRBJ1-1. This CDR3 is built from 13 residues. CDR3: CASSDQRATEAFF.

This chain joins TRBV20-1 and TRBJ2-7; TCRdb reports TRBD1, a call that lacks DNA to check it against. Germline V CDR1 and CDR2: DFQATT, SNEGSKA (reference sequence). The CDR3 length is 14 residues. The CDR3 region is CSATGTGLSYEQYF.

CDR3 sequence reads: CSVEDLASGGGKTQYF. The chain links TRBV29-1 to TRBJ2-5; TCRdb picks TRBD2, but there is no DNA to check that call. The CDR3 contains 16 residues. Germline lookup yields CDR1 SQVTM and CDR2 ANQGSEA.

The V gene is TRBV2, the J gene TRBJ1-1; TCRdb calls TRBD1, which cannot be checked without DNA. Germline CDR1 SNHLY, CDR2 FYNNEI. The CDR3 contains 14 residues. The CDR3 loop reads CASSNQGRNTEAFF.